This TCR beta chain appears in the sequencing data of a study of blood T cell repertoires in COVID-19. The overall study: Sample material is recorded as cDNA or gDNA derived from T cells, B-cell-depleted T cells, or PBMCs.

Per the original data handling: Amplified reference gene primers provided the basis for estimating nucleated cell counts. The data were produced by immunoSEQ multiplex PCR, yet TCRdb's version contains in-frame clones alone and is incomplete. The V and J calls and the clone size are those of that table, but D and trimming were determined from the DNA. The table shows 95,000 to 150,000 clones, with 80% to 90% occurring only once. The specimen was peripheral blood. The TCR sequence derives from a man aged 65 to 85 with active or convalescent COVID-19.

As DNA, the CDR3 is TGCGCCAGCAGCTTGGCACGGGGGGAGAGCACTGAAGCTTTCTTT. It codes for CASSLARGESTEAFF. The J gene is TRBJ1-1, the V gene TRBV5-1, with D perhaps matching TRBD1 (5 bases). This CDR3 has 15 amino acids. Trimming took 0 bases from V and 4 from J, leaving 13 bases between them. From germline, CDR1 is SGHRS and CDR2 YFSETQ.